The sequence of this TCR beta chain was determined in a study of regulatory T cells in long-lasting Graves disease. Whole-study context: Under 3 months of antithyroid drugs had been taken by newly diagnosed Graves' patients. General study findings and limits: Persistent patients shared fewer than 3,500 public clonotypes among themselves. Newly diagnosed patients shared fewer, at around 970.

In building TCR beta libraries, iRepertoire HTBI primers were used together with Arm-PCR of CDR3 regions. MiXCR, run by TCRdb on the multiplex PCR reads, gives a single entry per CDR3 protein. The table includes some 330,000 distinct CDR3 sequences, 12% detected once. Germline CDR1 and CDR2: MNHEY and SMNVEV (reference sequence). The CDR3 loop spans 15 amino acids. Time point described: newly diagnosed GD, antithyroid drugs for less than 3 months. The TCR library used RNA extracted from PBMCs. This clonotype showed up just a few times. The antigen is undetermined. A read error may be the cause here, since a much bigger clone is one base away. A further study also used this sample, focusing on T cells in Graves' hyperthyroidism and ophthalmopathy. This second study notes: HTBI primers were the set used in a first-round RT-PCR of the TCR CDR3.

The chain links TRBV27 to TRBJ2-1, with 8 positions matching TRBD2. The specimen was peripheral blood mononuclear cells (PBMCs), collected at new diagnosis, from a patient treated with antithyroid drugs. This sequence was found in a woman aged 18-29 years with Graves disease. This CDR3 is CASSLWAGGYNERFF. CDR3 in DNA: TGTGCCAGCAGTTTGTGGGCGGGAGGCTACAATGAGCGGTTCTTC.